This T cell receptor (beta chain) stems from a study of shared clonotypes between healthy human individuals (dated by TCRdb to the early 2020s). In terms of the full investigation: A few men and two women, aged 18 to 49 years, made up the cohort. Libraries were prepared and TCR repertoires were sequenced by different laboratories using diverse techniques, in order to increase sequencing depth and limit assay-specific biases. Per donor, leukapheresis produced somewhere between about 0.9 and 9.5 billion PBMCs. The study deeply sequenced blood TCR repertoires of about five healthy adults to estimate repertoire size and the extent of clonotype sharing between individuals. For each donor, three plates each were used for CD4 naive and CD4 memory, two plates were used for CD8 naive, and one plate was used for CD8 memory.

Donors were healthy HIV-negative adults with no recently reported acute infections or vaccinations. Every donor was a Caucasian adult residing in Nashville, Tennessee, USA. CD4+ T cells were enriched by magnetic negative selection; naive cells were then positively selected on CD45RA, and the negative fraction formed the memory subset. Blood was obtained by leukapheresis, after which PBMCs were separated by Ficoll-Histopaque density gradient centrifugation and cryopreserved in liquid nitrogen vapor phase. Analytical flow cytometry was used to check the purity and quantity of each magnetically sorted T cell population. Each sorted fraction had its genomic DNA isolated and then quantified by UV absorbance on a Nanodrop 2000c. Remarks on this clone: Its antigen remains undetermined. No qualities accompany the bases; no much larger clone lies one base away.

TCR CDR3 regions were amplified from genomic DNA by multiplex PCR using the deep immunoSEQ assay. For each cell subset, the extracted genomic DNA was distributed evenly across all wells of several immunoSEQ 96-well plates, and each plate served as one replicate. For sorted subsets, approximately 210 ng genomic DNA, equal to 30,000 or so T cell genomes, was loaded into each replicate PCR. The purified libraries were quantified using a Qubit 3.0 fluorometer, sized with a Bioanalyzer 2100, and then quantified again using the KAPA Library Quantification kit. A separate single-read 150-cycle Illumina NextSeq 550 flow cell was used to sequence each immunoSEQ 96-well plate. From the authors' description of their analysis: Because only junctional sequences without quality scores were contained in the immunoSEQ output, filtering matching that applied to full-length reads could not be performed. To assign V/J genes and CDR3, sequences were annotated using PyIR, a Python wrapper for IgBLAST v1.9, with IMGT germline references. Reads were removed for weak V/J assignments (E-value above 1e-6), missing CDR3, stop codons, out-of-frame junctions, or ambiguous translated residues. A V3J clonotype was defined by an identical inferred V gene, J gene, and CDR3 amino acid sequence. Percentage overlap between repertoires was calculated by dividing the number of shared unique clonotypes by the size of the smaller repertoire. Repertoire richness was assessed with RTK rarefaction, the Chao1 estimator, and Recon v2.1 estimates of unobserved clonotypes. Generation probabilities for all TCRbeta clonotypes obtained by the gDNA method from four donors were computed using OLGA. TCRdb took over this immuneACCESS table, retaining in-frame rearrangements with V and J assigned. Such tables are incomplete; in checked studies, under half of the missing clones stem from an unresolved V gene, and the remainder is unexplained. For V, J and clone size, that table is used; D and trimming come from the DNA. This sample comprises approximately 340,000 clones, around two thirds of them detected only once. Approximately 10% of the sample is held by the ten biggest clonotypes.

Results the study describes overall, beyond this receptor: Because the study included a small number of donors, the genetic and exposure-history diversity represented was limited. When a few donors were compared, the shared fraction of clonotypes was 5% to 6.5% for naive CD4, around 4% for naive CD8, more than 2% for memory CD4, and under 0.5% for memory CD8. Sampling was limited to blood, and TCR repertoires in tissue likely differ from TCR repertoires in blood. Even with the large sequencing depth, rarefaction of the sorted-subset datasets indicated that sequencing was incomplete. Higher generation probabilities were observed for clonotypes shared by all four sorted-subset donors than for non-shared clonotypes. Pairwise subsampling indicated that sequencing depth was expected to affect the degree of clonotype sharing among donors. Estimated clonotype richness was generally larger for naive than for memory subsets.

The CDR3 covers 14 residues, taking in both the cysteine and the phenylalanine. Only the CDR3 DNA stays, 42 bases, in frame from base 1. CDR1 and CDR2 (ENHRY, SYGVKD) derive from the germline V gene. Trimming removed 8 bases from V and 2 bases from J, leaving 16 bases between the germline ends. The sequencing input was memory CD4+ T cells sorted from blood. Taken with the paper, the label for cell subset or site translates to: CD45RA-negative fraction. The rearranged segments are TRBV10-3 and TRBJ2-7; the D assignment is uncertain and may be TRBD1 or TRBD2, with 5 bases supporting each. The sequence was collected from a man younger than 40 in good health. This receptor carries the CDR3 CAISQGTEPYEQYF. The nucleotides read TGTGCCATCTCTCAAGGGACCGAACCCTACGAGCAGTACTTC.